Presented here are 2 T cell receptor beta chains from one specimen sequenced in a study of blood T cell repertoires in COVID-19. The repertoire was sequenced with immunoSEQ multiplex PCR; TCRdb's copy has only in-frame clones and lacks some. The data contain 150,000 to 200,000 clones, 85% to 90% of them singletons. The specimen was peripheral blood. These receptors were collected from a human donor in a cohort sampled during active COVID-19.

This chain joins TRBV29-1 and TRBJ2-5; D is possibly TRBD2 (5 bases). The CDR3 length is 12 residues. The germline V gene has CDR1 SQVTM and CDR2 ANQGSEA. Trimming removed 2 bases from V and 5 bases from J, with 9 bases in between. As DNA, the CDR3 is TGCAGCGTTGAATCGGGGTTGGAGACCCAGTACTTC. Residues: CSVESGLETQYF.

This chain connects TRBV3-1 (or the pseudogene TRBV3-2) to TRBJ2-5; TRBD1 is a possible D gene (6 bases). The CDR3 extends over 17 amino acids. Germline CDR1 LGHDT, CDR2 YNNKEL (reference sequence). The germline V and J ends were trimmed by 3 bases and 0 bases, with 17 bases remaining between them. CDR3: CASSHFFRRDNQETQYF. The CDR3 DNA reads TGTGCCAGCAGCCACTTCTTTAGAAGGGACAACCAAGAGACCCAGTACTTC.